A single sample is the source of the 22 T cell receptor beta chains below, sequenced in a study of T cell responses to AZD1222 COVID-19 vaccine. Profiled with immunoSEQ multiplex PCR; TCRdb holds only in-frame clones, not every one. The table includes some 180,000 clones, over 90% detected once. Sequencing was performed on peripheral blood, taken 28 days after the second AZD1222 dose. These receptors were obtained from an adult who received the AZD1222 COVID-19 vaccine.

The CDR3 protein is CASSELAGLSTDTQYF. The CDR3 nucleotides are TGTGCCAGCAGCGAGTTAGCGGGACTTAGCACAGATACGCAGTATTTT. V and J are TRBV9 and TRBJ2-3, with 8 bases lining up with TRBD2. The CDR3 consists of 16 residues. V gave up 3 bases and J gave up 0 bases; unmatched junction bases: 6. The germline CDR1 and CDR2 sequences are SGDLS and YYNGEE.

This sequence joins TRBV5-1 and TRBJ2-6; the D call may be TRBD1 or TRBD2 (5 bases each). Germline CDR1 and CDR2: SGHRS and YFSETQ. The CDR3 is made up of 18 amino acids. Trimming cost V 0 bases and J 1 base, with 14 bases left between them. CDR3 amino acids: CASSLAAGTGSGANVLTF. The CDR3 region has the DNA TGCGCCAGCAGCTTGGCCGCCGGGACGGGGTCTGGGGCCAACGTCCTGACTTTC.

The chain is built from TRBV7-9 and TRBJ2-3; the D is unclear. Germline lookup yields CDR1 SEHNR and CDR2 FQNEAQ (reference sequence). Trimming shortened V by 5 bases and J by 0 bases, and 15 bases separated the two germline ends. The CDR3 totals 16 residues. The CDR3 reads CASSKPASWSTDTQYF. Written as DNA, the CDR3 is TGTGCCAGCAGCAAGCCGGCCAGCTGGAGCACAGATACGCAGTATTTT.

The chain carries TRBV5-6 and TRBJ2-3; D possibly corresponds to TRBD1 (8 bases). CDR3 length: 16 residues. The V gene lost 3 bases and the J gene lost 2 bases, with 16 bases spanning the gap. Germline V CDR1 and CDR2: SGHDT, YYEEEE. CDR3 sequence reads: CASSWGTGGATDTQYF. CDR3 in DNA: TGTGCCAGCAGCTGGGGAACAGGGGGGGCCACAGATACGCAGTATTTT. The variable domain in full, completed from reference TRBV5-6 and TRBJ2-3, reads DAGVTQSPTHLIKTRGQQVTLRCSPKSGHDTVSWYQQALGQGPQFIFQYYEEEERQRGNFPDRFSGHQFPNYSSELNVNALLLGDSALYLCASSWGTGGATDTQYFGPGTRLTVL.

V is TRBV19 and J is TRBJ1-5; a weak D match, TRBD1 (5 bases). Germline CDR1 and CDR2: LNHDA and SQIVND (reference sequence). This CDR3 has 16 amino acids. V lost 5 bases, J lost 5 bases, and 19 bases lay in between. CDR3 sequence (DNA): TGTGCCAGTAGTCGAAAGGTTGCGAGGGGCGATCAGCCCCAGCATTTT. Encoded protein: CASSRKVARGDQPQHF.

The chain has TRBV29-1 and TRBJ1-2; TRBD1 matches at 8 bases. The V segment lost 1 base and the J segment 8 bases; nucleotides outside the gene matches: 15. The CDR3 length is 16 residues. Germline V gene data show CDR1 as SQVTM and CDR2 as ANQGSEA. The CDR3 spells CSVEVLGKQGARGYTF. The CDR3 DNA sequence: TGCAGCGTTGAAGTTTTGGGGAAGCAGGGGGCGCGAGGCTACACCTTC. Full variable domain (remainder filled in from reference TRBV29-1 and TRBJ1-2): SAVISQKPSRDICQRGTSLTIQCQVDSQVTMMFWYRQQPGQSLTLIATANQGSEATYESGFVIDKFPISRPNLTFSTLTVSNMSPEDSSIYLCSVEVLGKQGARGYTFGSGTRLTVV.

In nucleotides, the CDR3 is TGTGCCAGCTCACCACCCAGCGGGGGCGGATACTACGAGCAGTACTTC. Translated: CASSPPSGGGYYEQYF. V is TRBV18 and J is TRBJ2-7; 8 bases are a match to TRBD2. This CDR3 has 16 amino acids. Trimming took 0 bases from V and 3 from J; bases not matched to a gene: 7. Germline lookup yields CDR1 KGHSH and CDR2 LQKENI.

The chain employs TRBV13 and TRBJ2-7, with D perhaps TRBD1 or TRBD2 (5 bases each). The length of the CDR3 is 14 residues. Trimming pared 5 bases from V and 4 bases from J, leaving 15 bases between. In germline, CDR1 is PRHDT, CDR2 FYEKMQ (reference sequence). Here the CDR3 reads CASSLGASQYEQYF. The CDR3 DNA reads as TGTGCCAGCAGCCTCGGGGCTTCCCAATACGAGCAGTACTTC.

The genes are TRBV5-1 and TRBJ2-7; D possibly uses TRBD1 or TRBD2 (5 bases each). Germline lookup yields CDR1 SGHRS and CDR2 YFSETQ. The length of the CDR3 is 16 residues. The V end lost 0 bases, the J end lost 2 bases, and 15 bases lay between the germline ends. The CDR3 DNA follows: TGCGCCAGCAGCTTGGGACAGCCGTCCGGGACCTACGAGCAGTACTTC. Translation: CASSLGQPSGTYEQYF.

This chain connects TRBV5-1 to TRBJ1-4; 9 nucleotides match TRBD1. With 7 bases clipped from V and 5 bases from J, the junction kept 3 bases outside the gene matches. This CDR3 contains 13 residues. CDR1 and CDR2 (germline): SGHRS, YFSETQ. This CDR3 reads CASAGTGNEKLFF. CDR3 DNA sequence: TGCGCCAGCGCCGGGACAGGGAATGAAAAACTGTTTTTT.

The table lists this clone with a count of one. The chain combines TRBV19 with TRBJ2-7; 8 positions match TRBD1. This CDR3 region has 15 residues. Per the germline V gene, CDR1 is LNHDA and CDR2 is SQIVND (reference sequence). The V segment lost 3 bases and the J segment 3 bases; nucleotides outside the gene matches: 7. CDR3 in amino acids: CASSIRTGLNYEQYF. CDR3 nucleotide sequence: TGTGCCAGTAGTATTCGGACAGGGTTGAACTACGAGCAGTACTTC.

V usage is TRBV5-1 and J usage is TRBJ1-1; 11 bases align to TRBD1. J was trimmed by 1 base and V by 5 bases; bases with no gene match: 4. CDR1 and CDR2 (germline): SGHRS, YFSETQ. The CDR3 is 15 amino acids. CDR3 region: CASRAGTGGNTEAFF. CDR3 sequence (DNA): TGCGCCAGCAGGGCGGGGACAGGGGGGAACACTGAAGCTTTCTTT.

The CDR3, as DNA: TGTGCCAGCTCACCAAACGACAGTTCTGGCGAAAAACTGTTTTTT. It encodes CASSPNDSSGEKLFF. The chain joins TRBV18 to TRBJ1-4; tentatively, D is TRBD1 (5 bases). Germline CDR1 KGHSH, CDR2 LQKENI. The CDR3 is 15 amino acids. V shed 2 bases and J shed 8 bases, with 15 bases lying between them.

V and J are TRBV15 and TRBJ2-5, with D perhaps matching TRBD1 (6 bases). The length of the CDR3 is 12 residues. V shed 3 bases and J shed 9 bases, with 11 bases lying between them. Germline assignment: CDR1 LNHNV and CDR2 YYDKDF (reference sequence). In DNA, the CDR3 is TGTGCCACCAGCAGCGAAAAGGGGGCCCAGTACTTC. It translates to CATSSEKGAQYF.

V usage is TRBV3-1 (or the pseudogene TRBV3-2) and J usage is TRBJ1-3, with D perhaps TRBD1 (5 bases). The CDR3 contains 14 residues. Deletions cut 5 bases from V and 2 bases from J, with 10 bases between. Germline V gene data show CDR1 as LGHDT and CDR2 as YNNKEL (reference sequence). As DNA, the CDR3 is TGTGCCAGCAGCTTCGGGACTGCTGGAAACACCATATATTTT. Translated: CASSFGTAGNTIYF.

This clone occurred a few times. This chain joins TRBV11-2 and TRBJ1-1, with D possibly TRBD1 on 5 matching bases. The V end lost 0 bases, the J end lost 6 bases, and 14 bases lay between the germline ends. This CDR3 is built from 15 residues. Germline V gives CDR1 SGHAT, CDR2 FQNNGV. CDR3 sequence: CASSLDWGPWSEAFF. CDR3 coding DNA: TGTGCCAGCAGCTTAGATTGGGGACCTTGGTCTGAAGCTTTCTTT.

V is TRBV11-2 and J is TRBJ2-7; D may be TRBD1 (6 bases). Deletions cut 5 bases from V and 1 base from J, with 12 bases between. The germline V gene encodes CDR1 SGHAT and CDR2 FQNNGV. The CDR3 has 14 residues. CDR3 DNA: TGTGCCAGCAGCGCCCGGGACAAATCCTACGAGCAGTACTTC. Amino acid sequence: CASSARDKSYEQYF. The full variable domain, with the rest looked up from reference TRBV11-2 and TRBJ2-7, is EAGVAQSPRYKIIEKRQSVAFWCNPISGHATLYWYQQILGQGPKLLIQFQNNGVVDDSQLPKDRFSAERLKGVDSTLKIQPAKLEDSAVYLCASSARDKSYEQYFGPGTRLTVT.

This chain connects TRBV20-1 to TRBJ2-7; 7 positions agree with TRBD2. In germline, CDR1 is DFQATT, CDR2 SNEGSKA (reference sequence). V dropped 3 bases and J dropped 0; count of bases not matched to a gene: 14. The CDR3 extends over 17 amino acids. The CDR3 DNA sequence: TGCAGTGCTAGTCCCCTCGTTACTAGCGCGGGCTCCTACGAGCAGTACTTC. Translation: CSASPLVTSAGSYEQYF.

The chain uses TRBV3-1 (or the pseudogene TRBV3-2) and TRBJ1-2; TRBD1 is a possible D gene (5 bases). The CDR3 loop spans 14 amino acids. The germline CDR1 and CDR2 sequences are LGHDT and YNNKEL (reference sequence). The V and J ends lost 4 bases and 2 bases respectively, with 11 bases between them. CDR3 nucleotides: TGTGCCAGCAGCCCCGGGGACGGAAACTATGGCTACACCTTC. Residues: CASSPGDGNYGYTF.

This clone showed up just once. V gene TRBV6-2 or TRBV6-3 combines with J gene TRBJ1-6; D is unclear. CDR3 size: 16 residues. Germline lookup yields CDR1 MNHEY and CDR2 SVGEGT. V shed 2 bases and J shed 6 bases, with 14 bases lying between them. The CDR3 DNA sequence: TGTGCCAGCAGTTACGGGATCGGCCGGGTTAATTCACCCCTCCACTTT. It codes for CASSYGIGRVNSPLHF.

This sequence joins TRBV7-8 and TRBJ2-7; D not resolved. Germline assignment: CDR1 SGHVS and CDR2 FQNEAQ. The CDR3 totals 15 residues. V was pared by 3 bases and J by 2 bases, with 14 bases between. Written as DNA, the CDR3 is TGTGCCAGCAGCTTTGAAGAGGCGGTGACCTACGAGCAGTACTTC. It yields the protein CASSFEEAVTYEQYF.

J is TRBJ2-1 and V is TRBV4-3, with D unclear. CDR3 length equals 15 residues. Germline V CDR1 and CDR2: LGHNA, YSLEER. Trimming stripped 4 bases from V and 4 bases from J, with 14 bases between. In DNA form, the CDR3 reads TGCGCCAGCAGCCCCAGGACCTACTCTTACAATGAGCAGTTCTTC. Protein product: CASSPRTYSYNEQFF.